This T cell receptor (beta chain) was recovered during a study of shared clonotypes between healthy human individuals. Study-wide points: Sorted-subset sequencing, rarefaction showed, was incomplete despite large depth.

Every immunoSEQ plate was one replicate of a subset's evenly spread DNA. Sequencing was performed with immunoSEQ multiplex PCR; in TCRdb, only in-frame clones are kept and a portion is missing. There are some 2,500,000 clones in the sample; 80% to 95% occur only once, and approximately 0.41% lies in the top ten. Germline V CDR1 and CDR2: MDHEN, SYDVKM. The CDR3 covers 14 residues. Trimming pared 5 bases from V and 2 bases from J, leaving 12 bases between. About this clone: Antigen specificity is unknown. In the same sample, other DNA sequences code for this CDR3.

Naive CD4+ cells were CD45RA-selected; the remaining cells were memory. The sequenced sample was naive CD4+ T cells from PBMCs. Noted subset: CD45RA+ positively selected. The receptor's source is a man younger than 35 in good health. Some clones in this sample may be carry-over from other donors' samples. The chain couples TRBV28 to TRBJ1-2, with a tentative D call TRBD1 (6 bases). The CDR3 reads CASSLSRGNYGYTF. Here the CDR3 DNA reads TGTGCCAGCAGTCTATCCAGGGGCAACTATGGCTACACCTTC.